This TCR beta chain was recorded in a study of cytomegalovirus exposure and HLA in healthy donors listed by TCRdb under 2017. Describing the broader study: In an earlier analysis of 587 of the donors, 276 Gb of sequence data and 100 million or so unique TCR beta sequences from 180 million or so T cells were reported. An early release covering 550 to 650 HLA-typed donors comprised 250 to 350 gigabases of sequencing data and around 80 million unique TCR sequences. Among the approximately 420 genotyped donors, approximately 76% belonged to the genetic ancestry cluster associated with self-reported Caucasian donors. The study was designed to test whether signatures of past pathogen exposure could be identified by cataloging public T cell receptors. Using immunosequencing, the study profiled T cell repertoires from about 620 subjects and related those repertoires to cytomegalovirus serostatus. Besides the first cohort of 666 subjects, a separate validation cohort made up of roughly 130 different subjects was used. To predict cytomegalovirus infection status, the study combined high-throughput TCR immunosequencing, statistical association of individual TCRs with disease status, and machine learning. In a later analysis, previously published TCR beta repertoires from 600 to 850 donors were re-analyzed and high-resolution HLA genotyping was added so that TCR occurrence patterns could be studied. Rather than using new phenotypic data, the later analysis identified candidate immune exposures from TCR beta sequences and from how often those sequences occurred across donors. An earlier analysis of approximately 500 of the donors applied high-throughput TCR beta sequencing to assess whether each TCR beta V gene segment acted as functional or pseudogenic. Alongside the repertoire data, information on donor age, sex, ethnicity and CMV serostatus was compiled. In a later genetic analysis, genome-wide SNP genotypes for about three fifths of the 666 donors were used, and that subset was treated as a discovery cohort. All discovery cohort repertoires had been generated using a single sequencing platform. HLA typing included class I and class II loci at four-digit resolution. The number of typed donors differed by locus: about 620-640 for A, B, C, DRB1 and DQB1; some 500 for DQA1; approximately 600 for DPA1; and some 470 for DPB1. Because of strong linkage in the cohort, 4 to 6 DR-DQ haplotypes were treated as single units for association and clustering. Among a few hundred genotyped donors of the cohort, an average of approximately 250,000 unique TCR beta nucleotide sequences were sequenced per donor, roughly 20% of them non-productive. What the authors observed across the whole study: At a false discovery rate of 0.05, a later analysis linked around 15,000 TCR beta sequences to specific HLA alleles. Some IMGT-functional V segments, including TRBV6-2 and TRBV6-3, could not be told apart with the 87-base-pair reads, so those segments were excluded. Most TCR sequences were seen in very few donors, while some public TCRs were found in many individuals. The earlier analysis of approximately 590 of the donors excluded seventeen rarely observed V segments, including chromosome 9 orphons, because counts were too low. A further reported finding was that TCR beta sequences accurately predicted the HLA-A and HLA-B alleles for most subjects in the first cohort. A cluster of highly shared sequence variants was judged likely to represent a technical artifact of the sequencing pipeline. In a later genetic analysis, a missense DCLRE1C variant was associated with V-gene and J-gene trimming of TCR beta chains, and the association was replicated in an independent cohort. Only TCR beta chains were sequenced in this cohort, and the absence of alpha or paired-chain data limited detectable features. A later analysis reported that several top co-occurrence clusters appeared linked to parvovirus B19, influenza, CMV and Epstein-Barr virus. In vitro tests confirmed that a few of the cytomegalovirus-associated TCR beta chains recognize cytomegalovirus antigens. Because some donors lacked HLA typing at each locus, the association tests relied only on the typed subset. In a later analysis, the rate of TCR association differed among HLA loci, with DRB1 alleles having the most associated TCRs and HLA-C alleles having the fewest. The only immune exposure information available for the cohort was CMV serostatus. Sequencing depth was assumed to be roughly uniform across donors in the presence/absence analyses, though that assumption may not hold. In a later analysis, most CMV-associated TCR beta chains were found to appear HLA-restricted, with HLA associations seemingly driven largely by CMV exposure. Broadly in line with IMGT annotations, most TCR beta V segments showed up in productive rearrangements about 87% or about 30% of the time in an earlier analysis of several hundred of the donors. In a later genetic analysis, fewer N-insertions in productive TCRs were reported among donors in an Asian-associated ancestry cluster than the approximately 670-donor mean. According to the authors, the approach could potentially be generalized to other disease states and immunological phenotypes. Assigning TCR associations to individual alleles was difficult when HLA alleles, especially DR and DQ, strongly co-occurred. The study gave a list of under 200 TCR beta chains associated with cytomegalovirus. In both the original and validation cohorts, the classifier was reported to diagnose cytomegalovirus status with high specificity and sensitivity. Correlated functional status among segregating V segments might be attributable to linkage disequilibrium, but an unknown experimental factor could not be ruled out. In a later analysis, HLA-associated TCR beta chains were found to be more clonally expanded and to have lower generation probabilities than equally common non-associated chains.

V loses 1 base, J loses 2 bases, and the germline ends lie 11 bases apart. Per the germline V gene, SGHTA is the CDR1 and FQGNSA is the CDR2. There are 15 amino acids in the CDR3, from cysteine to phenylalanine inclusive. Solely the CDR3 DNA is kept, with 45 bases framed from the first base. Concerning this clone: What this receptor recognizes is not known. No base quality information exists; no much larger clone differs at one position.

The cohort comprised 666 healthy bone marrow donors. Cohort members were all nominally healthy when sampled, although unrecorded immune exposures were likely present. The donor was CMV seronegative and belonged to the group of over 300 seronegative cohort members. A peripheral blood sample was provided by each donor, and peripheral blood mononuclear cells were used for TCR beta sequencing. Genomic DNA was extracted from the blood cell samples with the Qiagen DNeasy Blood Extraction Kit. Library preparation used the immunoSEQ multiplex PCR assay. For the multiplex PCR, a mixture combining 60 forward primers for TCR Vbeta segments and 13 reverse primers for TCR Jbeta segments was used. Amplification of the CDR3 region of rearranged TCR beta genes was performed with a multiplex PCR assay on genomic DNA. The amplified TCR beta libraries were sequenced on the Illumina HiSeq System as 87-base-pair reads. As for how the authors treated the data: In a later analysis, tens of millions of unique TCR beta chains were counted across the 500 to 850 repertoires, and some 10 million of these chains were shared by at least two donors. A nearest-neighbor algorithm error-corrected the raw reads and collapsed the reads into unique sequences, merging closely related sequences to remove PCR and sequencing errors. To assign V, D and J gene segments, CDR3 sequences were aligned to IMGT reference sequences. For a sequence to be retained, a match of at least six nucleotides was required to both a V gene segment and a J gene segment. Rearrangements were classified as productive when the CDR3 lacked stop codons and remained in frame with V and J, and all other rearrangements were classified as non-productive. CDR3 was defined by IMGT convention, running from the second conserved V-encoded cysteine to the conserved J-encoded phenylalanine. In an earlier analysis of around 640 of the donors, sequences lacking an unambiguous match to a single V gene segment were excluded. In an earlier analysis of some 590 of the donors, a V segment was called functional when productive rearrangements were above 56.7%, and segregating when the standard deviation between donors exceeded 5%. To diagnose cytomegalovirus status from the catalog of TCR beta chain sequences, a statistical classification framework was built. V and J gene assignment, in a later analysis, came from comparing TCR nucleotide sequences with IMGT/GENE-DB human TR gene sequences. Using the TCRdist pipeline, a later analysis assigned CDR3 sequences along with most-parsimonious VDJ recombination scenarios. A later analysis defined each TCR beta chain by its CDR3 amino acid sequence plus V-gene family, and excluded reads lacking a unique V-gene family. A later analysis removed roughly 590 highly shared, low-generation-probability nucleotide sequences to deal with suspected cross-contamination and a sequencing artifact. For each public chain, a later analysis derived a clonal expansion index from normalized ranks of inferred template counts within each repertoire. In a later analysis, generation probabilities were computed using a VDJ recombination model fitted to out-of-frame rearrangements, and the results were checked against IGoR. In a later analysis, hypergeometric tests were used to score TCR-TCR, TCR-HLA and TCR-CMV co-occurrence, with a repertoire-size bias correction applied to TCR pairs. A later analysis estimated false discovery rates by permuting HLA or CMV assignments 20 times. In a later analysis, co-occurring TCRs were grouped using DBSCAN, with TCRdist sequence similarity added in when clustering inside HLA-allele-positive subsets. Co-occurrence clustering excluded repertoires with fewer than 30,000 or more than 120,000 public chains, plus five with anomalous nucleotide sharing. TCRdb stores this immuneACCESS table with in-frame sequences only. Part of the clones is absent; in the studies checked, under half of the shortfall reflects unresolved V genes, and no reason is known for the rest. Clonal size and the V and J genes are those of that table, whereas D and trimming came from the DNA. A total of over 150,000 clones appear in this sample, less than 90% of them only once. Jointly, the top ten make up roughly 1.6% of the sample.

Specimen: PBMCs. This TCR came from a man aged 45 to 65 in good health and CMV-seronegative. The sequence links TRBV7-2 to TRBJ2-5, with TRBD2 as a weak D call on 6 bases. The CDR3 amino acid sequence is: CASSLGSSVQETQYF. The DNA is TGTGCCAGCAGCTTAGGGTCTAGCGTTCAAGAGACCCAGTACTTC. With the portions outside the CDR3 filled from the reference TRBV7-2 and TRBJ2-5 genes, the complete variable region becomes GAGVSQSPSNKVTEKGKDVELRCDPISGHTALYWYRQSLGQGLEFLIYFQGNSAPDKSGLPSDRFSAERTGGSVSTLTIQRTQQEDSAVYLCASSLGSSVQETQYFGPGTRLLVL.